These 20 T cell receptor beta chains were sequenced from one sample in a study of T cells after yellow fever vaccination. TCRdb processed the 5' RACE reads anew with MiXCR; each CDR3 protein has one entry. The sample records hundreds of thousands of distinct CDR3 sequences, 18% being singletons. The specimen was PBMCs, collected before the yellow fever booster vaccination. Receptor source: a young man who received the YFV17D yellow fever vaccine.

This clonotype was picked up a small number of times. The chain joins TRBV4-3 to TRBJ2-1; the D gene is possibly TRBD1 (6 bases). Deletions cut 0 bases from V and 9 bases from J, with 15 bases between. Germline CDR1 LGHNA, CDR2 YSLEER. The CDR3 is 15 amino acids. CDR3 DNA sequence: TGCGCCAGCAGCCAAGACAGGGGCAAGGAGAGTGAGCAGTTCTTC. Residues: CASSQDRGKESEQFF.

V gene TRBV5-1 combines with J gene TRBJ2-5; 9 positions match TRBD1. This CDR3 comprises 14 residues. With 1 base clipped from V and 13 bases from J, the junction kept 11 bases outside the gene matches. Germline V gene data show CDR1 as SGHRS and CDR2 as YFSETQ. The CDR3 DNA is TGCGCCAGCAGCTTGCGAAACCCGGGACAGGGAGCGTACTTC. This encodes CASSLRNPGQGAYF.

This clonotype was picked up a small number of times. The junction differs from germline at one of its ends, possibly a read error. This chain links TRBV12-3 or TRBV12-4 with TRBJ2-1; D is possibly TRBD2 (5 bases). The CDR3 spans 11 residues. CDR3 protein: CASTLGSEQFF. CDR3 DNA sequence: TGTGCCAGCACTTTAGGGAGTGAGCAGTTCTTC.

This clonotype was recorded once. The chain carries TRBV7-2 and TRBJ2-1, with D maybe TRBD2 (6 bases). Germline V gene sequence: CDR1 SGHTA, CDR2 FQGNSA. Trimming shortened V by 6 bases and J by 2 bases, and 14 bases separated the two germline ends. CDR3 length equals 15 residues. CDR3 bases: TGTGCCAGCAGTCCACAATGGGGGGCCTACAATGAGCAGTTCTTC. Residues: CASSPQWGAYNEQFF.

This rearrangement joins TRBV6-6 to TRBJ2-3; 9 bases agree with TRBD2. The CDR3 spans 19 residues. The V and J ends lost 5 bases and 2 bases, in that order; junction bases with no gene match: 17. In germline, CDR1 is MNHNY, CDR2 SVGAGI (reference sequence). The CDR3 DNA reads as TGTGCCAGCAGTGACCCAGCAGGAGCTAGCGGGGACAACACAGATACGCAGTATTTT. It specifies CASSDPAGASGDNTDTQYF.

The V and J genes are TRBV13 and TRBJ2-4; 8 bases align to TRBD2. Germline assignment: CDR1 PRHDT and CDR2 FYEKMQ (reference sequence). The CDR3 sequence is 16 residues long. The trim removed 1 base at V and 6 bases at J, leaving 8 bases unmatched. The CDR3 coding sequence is TGTGCCAGCAGCTTAGCCGGGGGGGACGTGAGAAACATTCAGTACTTC. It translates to CASSLAGGDVRNIQYF.

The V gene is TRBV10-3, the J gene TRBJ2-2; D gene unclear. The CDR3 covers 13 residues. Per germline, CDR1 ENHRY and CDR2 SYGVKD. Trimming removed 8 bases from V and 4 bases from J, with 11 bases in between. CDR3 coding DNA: TGTGCCATCGGTACCGAGGCCACCGGGGAGCTGTTTTTT. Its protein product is CAIGTEATGELFF.

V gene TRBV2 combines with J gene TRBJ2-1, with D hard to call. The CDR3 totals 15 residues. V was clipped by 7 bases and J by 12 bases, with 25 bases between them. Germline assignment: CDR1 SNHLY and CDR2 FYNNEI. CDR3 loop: CASTQRAGPTPPQFF. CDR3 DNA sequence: TGTGCCAGCACCCAAAGGGCAGGTCCTACCCCCCCGCAGTTCTTC.

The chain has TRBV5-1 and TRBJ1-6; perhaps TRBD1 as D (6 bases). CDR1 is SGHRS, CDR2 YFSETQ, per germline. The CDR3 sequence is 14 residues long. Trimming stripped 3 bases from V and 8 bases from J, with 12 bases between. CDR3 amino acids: CASSSGQLDSPLHF. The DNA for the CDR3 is TGCGCCAGCAGCTCAGGACAGCTGGATTCACCCCTCCACTTT. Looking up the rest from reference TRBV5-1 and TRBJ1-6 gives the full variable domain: KAGVTQTPRYLIKTRGQQVTLSCSPISGHRSVSWYQQTPGQGLQFLFEYFSETQRNKGNFPGRFSGRQFSNSRSEMNVSTLELGDSALYLCASSSGQLDSPLHFGNGTRLTVT.

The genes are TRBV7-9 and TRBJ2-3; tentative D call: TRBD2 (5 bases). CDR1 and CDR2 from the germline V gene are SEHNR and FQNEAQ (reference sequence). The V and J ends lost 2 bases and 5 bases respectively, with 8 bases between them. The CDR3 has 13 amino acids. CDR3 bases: TGTGCCAGCAGCTTATACGGGGAAGATACGCAGTATTTT. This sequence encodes CASSLYGEDTQYF.

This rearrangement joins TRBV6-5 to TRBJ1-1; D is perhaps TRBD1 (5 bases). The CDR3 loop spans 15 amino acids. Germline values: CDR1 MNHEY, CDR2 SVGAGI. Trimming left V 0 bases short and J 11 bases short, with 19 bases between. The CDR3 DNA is TGTGCCAGCAGTTACTCGAGGGGAAGGGACCATGGGGCTTTCTTT. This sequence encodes CASSYSRGRDHGAFF.

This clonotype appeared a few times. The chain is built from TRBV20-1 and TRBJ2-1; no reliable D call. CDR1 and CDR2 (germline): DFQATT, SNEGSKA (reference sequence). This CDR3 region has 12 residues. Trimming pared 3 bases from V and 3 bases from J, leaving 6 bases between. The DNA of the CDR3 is TGCAGTGCTAGTGTGGTCTACAATGAGCAGTTCTTC. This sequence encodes CSASVVYNEQFF.

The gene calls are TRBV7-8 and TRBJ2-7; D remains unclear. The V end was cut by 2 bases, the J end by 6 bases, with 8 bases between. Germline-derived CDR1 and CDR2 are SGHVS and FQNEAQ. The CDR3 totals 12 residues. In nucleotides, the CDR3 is TGTGCCAGCAGCTTAAATAGGCTCGAGCAGTACTTC. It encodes CASSLNRLEQYF.

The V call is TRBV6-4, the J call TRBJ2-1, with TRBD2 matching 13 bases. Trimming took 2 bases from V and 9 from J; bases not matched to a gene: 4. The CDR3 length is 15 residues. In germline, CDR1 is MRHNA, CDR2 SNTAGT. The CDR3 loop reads CASSDRLAGGVEQFF. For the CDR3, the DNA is TGTGCCAGCAGTGACCGACTAGCGGGGGGTGTTGAGCAGTTCTTC.

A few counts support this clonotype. The CDR3 sequence: CASSLDKGEAFF. DNA for the CDR3: TGTGCCAGCAGCTTAGATAAGGGTGAAGCTTTCTTT. The chain links TRBV11-3 to TRBJ1-1; no clear D gene. Germline values: CDR1 SGHNT, CDR2 YENEEA. V was clipped by 0 bases and J by 7 bases, with 6 bases between them. The CDR3 loop spans 12 amino acids.

The CDR3 DNA follows: TGTGCCAGCAGCTTAATTATTTGGAGGAGAGAGGCCGTGGATACGCAGTATTTT. As protein: CASSLIIWRREAVDTQYF. V usage is TRBV11-2 and J usage is TRBJ2-3, with TRBD2 as a possible D gene (5 bases). V shed 2 bases and J shed 6 bases, with 24 bases lying between them. Germline values: CDR1 SGHAT, CDR2 FQNNGV. This CDR3 comprises 18 residues.

CDR3 sequence reads: CASTLSGGWADTQYF. The DNA for the CDR3 is TGTGCCAGCACCCTGAGCGGGGGGTGGGCCGATACGCAGTATTTT. The V and J genes are TRBV6-2 or TRBV6-3 and TRBJ2-3; 9 positions match TRBD2. The length of the CDR3 is 15 residues. Per germline, CDR1 MNHEY and CDR2 SVGEGT. Unmatched junction bases numbered 11, after V lost 7 bases and J lost 6 bases.

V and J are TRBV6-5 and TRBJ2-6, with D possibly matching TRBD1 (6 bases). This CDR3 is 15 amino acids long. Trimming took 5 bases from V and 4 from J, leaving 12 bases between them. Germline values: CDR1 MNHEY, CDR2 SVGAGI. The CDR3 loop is CASSPTGFGANVLTF. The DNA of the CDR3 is TGTGCCAGCAGTCCTACAGGGTTCGGGGCCAACGTCCTGACTTTC.

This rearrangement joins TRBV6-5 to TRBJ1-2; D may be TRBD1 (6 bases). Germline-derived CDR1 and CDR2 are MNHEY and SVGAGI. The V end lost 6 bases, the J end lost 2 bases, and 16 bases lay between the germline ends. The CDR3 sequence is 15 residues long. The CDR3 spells CASSPGTSPNYGYTF. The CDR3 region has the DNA TGTGCCAGCAGCCCGGGGACATCCCCGAACTATGGCTACACCTTC.

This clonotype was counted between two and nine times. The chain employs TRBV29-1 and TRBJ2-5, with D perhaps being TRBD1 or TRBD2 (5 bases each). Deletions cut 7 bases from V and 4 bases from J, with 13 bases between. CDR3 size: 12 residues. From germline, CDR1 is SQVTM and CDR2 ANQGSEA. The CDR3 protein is CSAVGDGETQYF. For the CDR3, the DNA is TGCAGCGCGGTTGGGGACGGAGAGACCCAGTACTTC. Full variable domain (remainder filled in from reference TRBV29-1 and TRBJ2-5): SAVISQKPSRDICQRGTSLTIQCQVDSQVTMMFWYRQQPGQSLTLIATANQGSEATYESGFVIDKFPISRPNLTFSTLTVSNMSPEDSSIYLCSAVGDGETQYFGPGTRLLVL.